Sequencing of this T cell receptor beta chain was carried out in a study of shared clonotypes between healthy human individuals. About the study: A couple of women and three men aged 18 to 49 made up the donors. The plates for each donor numbered three CD4 naive, three CD4 memory, two CD8 naive and one CD8 memory.

Per the germline V gene, CDR1 is SNHLY and CDR2 is FYNNEI. The V gene lost 4 bases and the J gene lost 4 bases, with 5 bases spanning the gap. The CDR3 runs to 11 residues. Sequencing was performed with immunoSEQ multiplex PCR; in TCRdb, only in-frame clones are kept and a portion is missing. This table has 2,500,000 or so clones, approximately 94% appearing once. This clone was detected a few times. Other DNA sequences in the same sample also yield this CDR3. Donors, without exception, were Caucasian adults residing in Nashville, Tennessee. Input material: naive CD4+ T cells from PBMCs. Subset denoted: CD45RA+ positively selected. This sequence originates from a man between 18 and 35 years old in good health. Some clones in this sample may be carry-over from other donors' samples. The genes are TRBV2 and TRBJ2-7; D not certain. Here the CDR3 reads CASSVSYEQYF. CDR3 sequence (DNA): TGTGCCAGCAGTGTCAGTTACGAGCAGTACTTC. Full variable domain (missing parts from reference TRBV2 and TRBJ2-7): EPEVTQTPSHQVTQMGQEVILRCVPISNHLYFYWYRQILGQKVEFLVSFYNNEISEKSEIFDDQFSVERPDGSNFTLKIRSTKLEDSAMYFCASSVSYEQYFGPGTRLTVT.